One sample yielded the 30 T cell receptor beta chains listed below, sequenced in a study of beta chain features in type 1 diabetes. Study-level points and caveats: Across all four CD4+ subsets, people with type 1 diabetes showed modestly shorter TCRB CDR3s.

No antigen is known for these receptors. The isolated RNA, all of it, was reverse transcribed, so expressed TCRB transcripts were what got sequenced. Assay: immunoSEQ multiplex PCR; the TCRdb copy retains only in-frame clones and omits some. The profile shows about 250,000 clones, about a tenth of them singletons. The sequenced sample was naive CD4+ T cells from blood. The source of these receptors is a man aged 25-40 years with type 1 diabetes.

The rearrangement uses TRBV14 and TRBJ1-1, with TRBD1 as a possible D gene (5 bases). Germline V gives CDR1 SGHDN, CDR2 FVKESK. Deletions cut 5 bases from V and 1 base from J, with 8 bases between. The CDR3 runs 13 residues. CDR3 region: CASSNQGNTEAFF. The DNA of the CDR3 is TGTGCCAGCAGCAATCAGGGGAACACTGAAGCTTTCTTT.

This clone was observed a handful of times. This chain connects TRBV25-1 to TRBJ2-5, with D tentatively TRBD2 (7 bases). V lost 6 bases and J lost 5, with 19 bases in between. The CDR3 spans 15 residues. Germline assignment: CDR1 MGHDK and CDR2 SYGVNS. The CDR3 DNA is TGTGCCAGCAGCAACGGGGGGCGAGGGGCGGAGACCCAGTACTTC. Its translation: CASSNGGRGAETQYF.

This sequence joins TRBV18 and TRBJ1-2; the D is unclear. Germline V gene sequence: CDR1 KGHSH, CDR2 LQKENI. Trimming took off 3 bases at V and 4 bases at J, with 12 bases between the two ends. CDR3 size: 14 residues. CDR3 in amino acids: CASSPDREAYGYTF. CDR3 bases: TGTGCCAGCTCACCGGACCGGGAGGCCTATGGCTACACCTTC.

This clone was observed a handful of times. Distinct nucleotide sequences in the sample also encode this CDR3. This sequence joins TRBV29-1 and TRBJ1-5; D perhaps matches TRBD1 (6 bases). V lost 6 bases, J lost 4 bases, and 10 bases lay in between. The CDR3 sequence is 12 residues long. Germline assignment: CDR1 SQVTM and CDR2 ANQGSEA. The CDR3 region is CSVGDINQPQHF. For the CDR3, the DNA is TGCAGCGTCGGGGACATTAATCAGCCCCAGCATTTT.

This clone was counted a few times. V usage is TRBV18 and J usage is TRBJ1-1, with D uncertain. V was trimmed by 10 bases and J by 1 base, leaving 13 bases between them. Germline loops: CDR1 KGHSH, CDR2 LQKENI. There are 13 residues in the CDR3. For the CDR3, the DNA is TGTGCCACCCGCGGTGCTCGGAACACTGAAGCTTTCTTT. It is translated as CATRGARNTEAFF.

This clone was seen only a few times. V gene TRBV30 combines with J gene TRBJ1-6; TRBD1 matches at 7 bases. CDR1 and CDR2 from the germline V gene are GTSNPN and SVGIG (reference sequence). The CDR3 extends over 16 amino acids. The ends lost 4 bases at V and 8 bases at J; junction bases unmatched: 14. The DNA for the CDR3 is TGTGCCTGGACACAATCAGGGGGGCGACGTGATTCACCCCTCCACTTT. This gives the protein CAWTQSGGRRDSPLHF.

The chain recombines TRBV13 with TRBJ2-1; tentative D call: TRBD1 (6 bases). The CDR3 covers 19 residues. Looked up from germline, CDR1 is PRHDT and CDR2 is FYEKMQ (reference sequence). Trimming stripped 2 bases from V and 3 bases from J, with 23 bases between. The DNA of the CDR3 is TGTGCCAGCAGCTTAAGCGGCAGGGGTTGGACCCGGCACTACAATGAGCAGTTCTTC. Protein: CASSLSGRGWTRHYNEQFF.

This clone was seen a handful of times. The V and J genes are TRBV19 and TRBJ2-3; 7 bases match TRBD2. Germline trimming cut 3 bases from V and 7 bases from J; bases unmatched to any gene: 7. This CDR3 is 14 amino acids long. Germline V CDR1 and CDR2: LNHDA, SQIVND (reference sequence). CDR3 DNA sequence: TGTGCCAGTAGTATCCGCAGGGAGGGCTATACGCAGTATTTT. The encoded protein is CASSIRREGYTQYF.

This clone was found a few times. The gene calls are TRBV30 and TRBJ1-2, with D possibly matching TRBD1 (6 bases). The CDR3 contains 15 residues. V dropped 4 bases and J dropped 4 bases, with 19 bases sitting between them. Per the germline V gene, CDR1 is GTSNPN and CDR2 is SVGIG (reference sequence). This CDR3 is CAWTKYTGKTYGYTF. In nucleotides, the CDR3 is TGTGCCTGGACAAAGTACACAGGGAAAACCTATGGCTACACCTTC.

CDR3: CASSPSGLDEKLFF. The DNA of the CDR3 is TGTGCCAGCAGCCCATCGGGACTTGACGAAAAACTGTTTTTT. This chain connects TRBV7-2 to TRBJ1-4, with D perhaps TRBD1 (5 bases). This CDR3 is built from 14 residues. V was pared by 5 bases and J by 8 bases, with 15 bases between. In germline, CDR1 is SGHTA, CDR2 FQGNSA.

This rearrangement joins TRBV7-9 to TRBJ2-1; 7 bases agree with TRBD1. V lost 2 bases and J lost 0; bases outside the gene matches: 7. This CDR3 is 17 amino acids long. CDR1 and CDR2 (germline): SEHNR, FQNEAQ (reference sequence). CDR3 sequence: CASSLLGGYSSYNEQFF. Written as DNA, the CDR3 is TGTGCCAGCAGCTTATTAGGGGGCTATAGCTCCTACAATGAGCAGTTCTTC.

This clone was seen a handful of times. The chain recombines TRBV9 with TRBJ2-5; 8 positions agree with TRBD2. V lost 0 bases, J lost 9 bases, and 7 bases stayed unmatched. Germline V gives CDR1 SGDLS, CDR2 YYNGEE. CDR3 length: 14 residues. CDR3 sequence (DNA): TGTGCCAGCAGCGTAGCACTAGCGGATAGCGCCCAGTACTTC. Translated: CASSVALADSAQYF.

This chain connects TRBV20-1 to TRBJ2-1; D remains unclear. Germline V gene lookup returns CDR1 DFQATT and CDR2 SNEGSKA (reference sequence). The CDR3 extends over 11 amino acids. Between the trimmed V and J ends, which lost 3 bases and 4 bases, there was a span of 4 bases. CDR3 bases: TGCAGTGCTAGGACTTACAATGAGCAGTTCTTC. It specifies CSARTYNEQFF.

This chain links TRBV6-5 with TRBJ1-5; no definite D call. The germline V gene encodes CDR1 MNHEY and CDR2 SVGAGI. There are 12 residues in the CDR3. With 5 bases removed from V and 11 bases from J, the gap between germline ends came to 13 bases. The chain's CDR3 is CASSERVEAQHF. In DNA, the CDR3 is TGTGCCAGCAGTGAACGGGTGGAGGCCCAGCATTTT.

This clone has a handful of counts. This rearrangement joins TRBV18 to TRBJ2-7; 7 bases line up with TRBD2. The CDR3 loop spans 13 amino acids. Germline CDR1 and CDR2: KGHSH and LQKENI. V trimming: 3 bases; J trimming: 5 bases; junction bases outside the gene matches: 4. The CDR3 reads CASSPPSGDEQYF. For the CDR3, the DNA is TGTGCCAGCTCACCCCCGAGCGGGGACGAGCAGTACTTC.

This clone came up a few times. The V and J genes are TRBV5-1 and TRBJ1-4; 7 nucleotides agree with TRBD1. Trimming removed 0 bases from V and 0 bases from J; junction bases left unmatched: 5. The germline V gene has CDR1 SGHRS and CDR2 YFSETQ. CDR3 length: 17 amino acids. The CDR3 bases are TGCGCCAGCAGCTTGGTGGGACAGAGTGCAACTAATGAAAAACTGTTTTTT. Protein product: CASSLVGQSATNEKLFF.

The chain employs TRBV7-2 and TRBJ2-7; 10 bases line up with TRBD1. The germline CDR1 and CDR2 sequences are SGHTA and FQGNSA. Trimming at V came to 1 base and at J to 5 bases, leaving 8 bases not matched to a gene. This CDR3 comprises 16 residues. The CDR3 DNA follows: TGTGCCAGCAGCTTAGTACCGGGACAGGGGTTCAACGAGCAGTACTTC. It encodes CASSLVPGQGFNEQYF.

This clone was counted a few times. V gene TRBV4-2 combines with J gene TRBJ2-1; TRBD2 might be the D (5 bases). This CDR3 comprises 15 residues. The V gene lost 0 bases and the J gene lost 8 bases, with 14 bases spanning the gap. Germline V lookup: CDR1 LGHNA, CDR2 YNFKEQ. This chain's CDR3 is CASSQDRVRADEQFF. In DNA form, the CDR3 reads TGTGCCAGCAGCCAAGATCGGGTGAGGGCTGATGAGCAGTTCTTC.

The chain couples TRBV9 to TRBJ2-2; 8 bases match TRBD2. The CDR3 runs 19 residues. Germline CDR1 and CDR2: SGDLS and YYNGEE. V was clipped by 0 bases and J by 7 bases; unmatched bases: 17. The CDR3 protein is CASSVAGGMGHLFGGELFF. Here the CDR3 DNA reads TGTGCCAGCAGCGTAGCGGGGGGGATGGGCCACCTATTTGGCGGGGAGCTGTTTTTT.

This chain uses TRBV7-2 with TRBJ2-1; D gene unclear. Germline assignment: CDR1 SGHTA and CDR2 FQGNSA. Trimming removed 4 bases from V and 4 bases from J, with 8 bases in between. The CDR3 consists of 13 residues. The chain's CDR3 is CASSSLLYNEQFF. In DNA form, the CDR3 reads TGTGCCAGCAGCTCCCTTTTATACAATGAGCAGTTCTTC. Based on the CDR3 plus reference TRBV7-2 and TRBJ2-1, the full variable domain is GAGVSQSPSNKVTEKGKDVELRCDPISGHTALYWYRQSLGQGLEFLIYFQGNSAPDKSGLPSDRFSAERTGGSVSTLTIQRTQQEDSAVYLCASSSLLYNEQFFGPGTRLTVL.

The chain combines TRBV29-1 with TRBJ2-3; D remains ambiguous. V was shortened by 2 bases and J by 2 bases, with 8 bases between the two germline ends. The CDR3 is 13 residues long. The V gene's germline CDR1 is SQVTM and CDR2 ANQGSEA. The chain's CDR3 is CSVESDTTDTQYF. The CDR3 DNA reads TGCAGCGTTGAAAGTGACACCACAGATACGCAGTATTTT.

J is TRBJ2-3 and V is TRBV2, with TRBD2 as a possible D gene (5 bases). Trimming stripped 3 bases from V and 6 bases from J, with 13 bases between. The germline V gene has CDR1 SNHLY and CDR2 FYNNEI. CDR3 length: 14 residues. CDR3 region: CASSERRGRDTQYF. Written as DNA, the CDR3 is TGTGCCAGCAGTGAGAGACGGGGTCGCGATACGCAGTATTTT. The variable domain in full, completed from reference TRBV2 and TRBJ2-3, reads EPEVTQTPSHQVTQMGQEVILRCVPISNHLYFYWYRQILGQKVEFLVSFYNNEISEKSEIFDDQFSVERPDGSNFTLKIRSTKLEDSAMYFCASSERRGRDTQYFGPGTRLTVL.

This clone was seen only a few times. The chain couples TRBV5-4 to TRBJ2-1; tentative D call: TRBD1 (5 bases). This CDR3 is 15 amino acids long. The germline V gene has CDR1 SGHNT and CDR2 YYREEE (reference sequence). Between the trimmed V and J ends, which lost 2 bases and 0 bases, there was a span of 9 bases. DNA of the CDR3: TGTGCCAGCAGCTTTGGGGCGGACTCCTACAATGAGCAGTTCTTC. It is translated as CASSFGADSYNEQFF.

The chain joins TRBV5-6 to TRBJ2-2, with no clear D. Trimming left V 4 bases short and J 5 bases short, with 6 bases between. The CDR3 loop spans 12 amino acids. Germline V gene sequence: CDR1 SGHDT, CDR2 YYEEEE. The CDR3 is CASSQSTGELFF. In DNA, the CDR3 is TGTGCCAGCAGCCAATCAACCGGGGAGCTGTTTTTT.

The gene calls are TRBV7-2 and TRBJ1-6; D gene uncertain. CDR3 length: 13 amino acids. Germline-derived CDR1 and CDR2 are SGHTA and FQGNSA. V lost 2 bases to trimming and J lost 8 bases, with 7 bases between them. The CDR3 loop is CASSLRVDSPLHF. As DNA, the CDR3 is TGTGCCAGCAGCTTACGGGTGGATTCACCCCTCCACTTT.

V gene TRBV28 combines with J gene TRBJ1-4, with D possibly TRBD1 on 6 matching bases. The germline V and J ends were trimmed by 5 bases and 8 bases, with 18 bases remaining between them. CDR1 and CDR2 from the germline V gene are MDHEN and SYDVKM. The CDR3 contains 15 residues. The CDR3 coding sequence is TGTGCCAGCAGTACCAGACAGGAAGGTTCGGAAAAACTGTTTTTT. Translating gives CASSTRQEGSEKLFF.

The V and J genes are TRBV5-1 and TRBJ2-1, with TRBD2 matching over 8 bases. Trimming removed 3 bases from V and 5 bases from J; junction bases left unmatched: 1. The CDR3 is 13 residues long. Looked up from germline, CDR1 is SGHRS and CDR2 is YFSETQ. Written as DNA, the CDR3 is TGCGCCAGCAGCTCCGGGGGGGACAATGAGCAGTTCTTC. As protein: CASSSGGDNEQFF.

This clone was picked up a small number of times. This chain joins TRBV2 and TRBJ1-2; 8 bases are shared with TRBD1. Per the germline V gene, CDR1 is SNHLY and CDR2 is FYNNEI. The CDR3 is 14 amino acids. V shed 4 bases, J shed 4 bases, and the junction held 5 bases outside the gene matches. The CDR3 region is CASSAGQGAYGYTF. The CDR3 DNA reads TGTGCCAGCAGTGCAGGACAGGGTGCCTATGGCTACACCTTC. Using reference TRBV2 and TRBJ1-2 for the parts outside the CDR3, the full variable domain is EPEVTQTPSHQVTQMGQEVILRCVPISNHLYFYWYRQILGQKVEFLVSFYNNEISEKSEIFDDQFSVERPDGSNFTLKIRSTKLEDSAMYFCASSAGQGAYGYTFGSGTRLTVV.

The chain recombines TRBV6-4 with TRBJ2-7; a possible D gene is TRBD2 (6 bases). Germline CDR1 and CDR2: MRHNA and SNTAGT. This CDR3 has 15 amino acids. Trimming cost V 2 bases and J 6 bases, with 17 bases left between them. This chain's CDR3 is CASSDGGEGLCEQYF. DNA of the CDR3: TGTGCCAGCAGTGACGGAGGGGAAGGATTGTGCGAGCAGTACTTC.

This sequence joins TRBV30 and TRBJ2-5; 7 bases are shared with TRBD1. This CDR3 comprises 13 residues. Germline CDR1 reads GTSNPN; CDR2 reads SVGIG (reference sequence). The junction had 7 bases not matched to a gene; V was cut back by 6 bases and J by 3 bases. The CDR3 nucleotides are TGTGCCTGTCACAGGGGATCTGAAGAGACCCAGTACTTC. Its protein is CACHRGSEETQYF. Variable domain in full (rest from reference TRBV30 and TRBJ2-5): SQTIHQWPATLVQPVGSPLSLECTVEGTSNPNLYWYRQAAGRGLQLLFYSVGIGQISSEVPQNLSASRPQDRQFILSSKKLLLSDSGFYLCACHRGSEETQYFGPGTRLLVL.